The 25 T cell receptor beta chains reported below all come from one sample, sequenced in a study of CD8+ T cells in alopecia areata. As the sequencing template, cDNA was produced by extracting RNA and reverse transcribing it. The repertoire was sequenced with immunoSEQ multiplex PCR; TCRdb's copy has only in-frame clones and lacks some. This table has around 140,000 clones, around 49% appearing once. This specimen was CD4+ T cells sorted from blood, taken at week 0. All receptors come from a human donor with alopecia areata.

This clone showed up just a few times. The rearrangement links TRBV29-1 to TRBJ1-2; D not resolved. In germline, CDR1 is SQVTM, CDR2 ANQGSEA. With 4 bases removed from V and 2 bases from J, the gap between germline ends came to 5 bases. CDR3 size: 11 residues. CDR3: CSVARNYGYTF. CDR3 bases: TGCAGCGTTGCCCGAAACTATGGCTACACCTTC.

The rearrangement joins TRBV27 to TRBJ2-4, with TRBD2 matching over 13 bases. CDR1 and CDR2 from the germline V gene are MNHEY and SMNVEV (reference sequence). The CDR3 has 16 residues. Unmatched junction bases numbered 4, after V lost 5 bases and J lost 3 bases. CDR3 region: CASSPLAGGDKNIQYF. In nucleotides, the CDR3 is TGTGCCAGCAGTCCACTAGCGGGAGGGGACAAAAACATTCAGTACTTC.

This rearrangement joins TRBV19 to TRBJ1-1, with 8 bases that match TRBD1. V was clipped by 10 bases and J by 4 bases; unmatched bases: 2. Germline V lookup: CDR1 LNHDA, CDR2 SQIVND (reference sequence). CDR3 length equals 11 residues. The CDR3 loop is CATTGGTEAFF. The CDR3 coding sequence is TGTGCCACAACAGGGGGCACTGAAGCTTTCTTT.

A few counts support this clone. The chain is built from TRBV7-8 and TRBJ2-6; a weak D match, TRBD2 (5 bases). This CDR3 is 16 amino acids long. V lost 5 bases and J lost 3, with 14 bases in between. Looked up from germline, CDR1 is SGHVS and CDR2 is FQNEAQ. The CDR3 region has the DNA TGTGCCAGCAGCACTCAACGCGGGTATGGGGCCAACGTCCTGACTTTC. Protein: CASSTQRGYGANVLTF.

The sample holds a few counts of this clone. The V and J genes are TRBV19 and TRBJ1-5, with a possible D match to TRBD1 (6 bases). This CDR3 is built from 14 residues. Per the germline V gene, CDR1 is LNHDA and CDR2 is SQIVND (reference sequence). V gave up 6 bases and J gave up 7 bases, with 16 bases separating them. The CDR3: CASSSRWTDQPQHF. The CDR3 DNA follows: TGTGCCAGTAGCTCACGATGGACAGACCAGCCCCAGCATTTT.

The chain has TRBV13 and TRBJ2-2; D assignment may be TRBD1 or TRBD2 (5 bases each). This CDR3 is 13 amino acids long. V dropped 3 bases and J dropped 4 bases, with 6 bases sitting between them. The V gene's germline CDR1 is PRHDT and CDR2 FYEKMQ (reference sequence). The CDR3 spells CASSLRGTGELFF. CDR3 bases: TGTGCCAGCAGCTTGAGGGGCACCGGGGAGCTGTTTTTT.

This clone was seen more than once but under ten times. This rearrangement joins TRBV5-1 to TRBJ1-2, with 8 bases matching TRBD1. The V segment lost 0 bases and the J segment 7 bases; nucleotides outside the gene matches: 11. Germline CDR1 SGHRS, CDR2 YFSETQ. This CDR3 has 16 amino acids. CDR3 residues: CASSLAGGRGRGGYTF. Written as DNA, the CDR3 is TGCGCCAGCAGCTTGGCTGGGGGCAGGGGGCGAGGTGGCTACACCTTC.

The chain couples TRBV4-2 to TRBJ2-5; 10 bases map to TRBD2. CDR1 and CDR2 (germline): LGHNA, YNFKEQ. Unmatched junction bases numbered 9, after V lost 3 bases and J lost 2 bases. The CDR3 is 17 amino acids. CDR3 in DNA: TGTGCCAGCAGCCACCAATCTGGGACTAGCGCTCAAGAGACCCAGTACTTC. It yields the protein CASSHQSGTSAQETQYF.

This clone was counted only a few times. The chain uses TRBV29-1 and TRBJ2-5; 9 bases are shared with TRBD2. The CDR3 loop spans 13 amino acids. J was trimmed by 5 bases and V by 7 bases; bases with no gene match: 8. Germline-derived CDR1 and CDR2 are SQVTM and ANQGSEA. The CDR3 loop is CSAGAGGLETQYF. The CDR3 coding sequence is TGCAGCGCTGGAGCGGGAGGTTTGGAGACCCAGTACTTC.

The CDR3 DNA reads as TGTGCCAGCAGCTCCTCCGGGACAGGGTCCCTAGAGACCCAGTACTTC. This gives the protein CASSSSGTGSLETQYF. The chain employs TRBV5-4 and TRBJ2-5; TRBD1 agrees at 9 bases. There are 16 residues in the CDR3. CDR1 SGHNT and CDR2 YYREEE come from the germline V gene (reference sequence). V was pared by 3 bases and J by 4 bases, with 10 bases of the junction left unmatched.

This clone was counted a single time. This rearrangement joins TRBV6-6 to TRBJ2-5; 8 bases fit TRBD1. Germline V gene sequence: CDR1 MNHNY, CDR2 SVGAGI (reference sequence). V was pared by 2 bases and J by 2 bases, with 7 bases of the junction left unmatched. The CDR3 spans 16 residues. The CDR3 reads CASSYPGQGRQETQYF. CDR3 DNA sequence: TGTGCCAGCAGTTACCCAGGACAGGGACGACAAGAGACCCAGTACTTC.

The gene calls are TRBV4-1 and TRBJ1-5; 8 bases agree with TRBD1. The length of the CDR3 is 17 residues. The germline gives CDR1 MGHRA, CDR2 YSYEKL. J gave up 6 bases and V 0 bases, and 10 bases lay outside the gene matches. The CDR3 nucleotides are TGCGCCAGCAGCCAAGATATACAGGGGGGGTATAGTCAGCCCCAGCATTTT. Protein: CASSQDIQGGYSQPQHF.

V usage is TRBV7-3 and J usage is TRBJ1-2, with a weak D call TRBD1 (5 bases). V lost 5 bases and J 13 bases, leaving 23 bases between the germline ends. The CDR3 length is 14 residues. Germline V gives CDR1 SGHTA, CDR2 FQGTGA. The CDR3 nucleotides are TGTGCCAGCAGCCCATACGAAGTGCGCAGGGCCACCACCTTC. It yields the protein CASSPYEVRRATTF.

This chain uses TRBV27 with TRBJ1-4, with a weak D call TRBD1 (5 bases). The V gene lost 5 bases and the J gene lost 3 bases, with 13 bases spanning the gap. Looked up from germline, CDR1 is MNHEY and CDR2 is SMNVEV (reference sequence). The length of the CDR3 is 15 residues. The CDR3 spells CASSQLGLANEKLFF. In DNA form, the CDR3 reads TGTGCCAGCAGTCAATTGGGACTGGCTAATGAAAAACTGTTTTTT.

Concerning this clone itself: Other DNA sequences from this sample encode an identical CDR3 as well. This chain links TRBV30 with TRBJ1-1; possibly TRBD1 for D (5 bases). The germline V and J ends were trimmed by 0 bases and 1 base, with 6 bases remaining between them. The V gene's germline CDR1 is GTSNPN and CDR2 SVGIG (reference sequence). The CDR3 length is 13 residues. The CDR3 DNA reads as TGTGCCTGGAGTGTGGGGCCGAACACTGAAGCTTTCTTT. As protein: CAWSVGPNTEAFF. Complete variable domain (other parts from reference TRBV30 and TRBJ1-1): SQTIHQWPATLVQPVGSPLSLECTVEGTSNPNLYWYRQAAGRGLQLLFYSVGIGQISSEVPQNLSASRPQDRQFILSSKKLLLSDSGFYLCAWSVGPNTEAFFGQGTRLTVV.

The chain joins TRBV29-1 to TRBJ1-1, with D possibly TRBD1 on 5 matching bases. From germline, CDR1 is SQVTM and CDR2 ANQGSEA. This CDR3 is 13 amino acids long. The germline V and J ends were trimmed by 7 bases and 5 bases, with 17 bases remaining between them. The CDR3 coding sequence is TGCAGCGCCCACGCAGGGTCGAAAACTGAAGCTTTCTTT. Its translation: CSAHAGSKTEAFF. The whole variable domain, remainder taken from reference TRBV29-1 and TRBJ1-1, is SAVISQKPSRDICQRGTSLTIQCQVDSQVTMMFWYRQQPGQSLTLIATANQGSEATYESGFVIDKFPISRPNLTFSTLTVSNMSPEDSSIYLCSAHAGSKTEAFFGQGTRLTVV.

The chain couples TRBV27 to TRBJ2-5, with no clear D. CDR3 length equals 16 residues. V was cut by 0 bases and J by 0 bases, with 11 bases left in between. Germline V CDR1 and CDR2: MNHEY, SMNVEV (reference sequence). The CDR3 here is CASSLSKTQYQETQYF. The CDR3 bases are TGTGCCAGCAGTTTATCGAAGACCCAGTACCAAGAGACCCAGTACTTC.

The chain carries TRBV4-2 and TRBJ2-7, with D possibly matching TRBD2 (5 bases). This CDR3 is 11 amino acids long. V lost 4 bases to trimming and J lost 7 bases, with 8 bases between them. CDR1 and CDR2 from the germline V gene are LGHNA and YNFKEQ. DNA of the CDR3: TGTGCCAGCAGCCGAACGGGGGAGCAGTACTTC. Translation gives CASSRTGEQYF.

In this sample, this clone turned up a few times. The chain has TRBV6-5 and TRBJ1-1, with 9 bases fitting TRBD1. J gave up 6 bases and V 6 bases, and 5 bases lay outside the gene matches. There are 13 residues in the CDR3. The germline gives CDR1 MNHEY, CDR2 SVGAGI. The CDR3 bases are TGTGCCAGCAGGCGGGACAGGGTCTCTGAAGCTTTCTTT. Protein: CASRRDRVSEAFF.

V usage is TRBV29-1 and J usage is TRBJ2-6; maybe TRBD2 (6 bases). The CDR3 is made up of 15 amino acids. The V end was cut by 7 bases, the J end by 0 bases, with 13 bases between. Germline-derived CDR1 and CDR2 are SQVTM and ANQGSEA. DNA for the CDR3: TGCAGCGCAAGGGACGGGAGCTCTGGGGCCAACGTCCTGACTTTC. It encodes CSARDGSSGANVLTF.

In this sample, this clone turned up a few times. The chain has TRBV30 and TRBJ2-1, with TRBD2 identical over 7 bases. Germline V CDR1 and CDR2: GTSNPN, SVGIG (reference sequence). This CDR3 region has 15 residues. With V trimmed by 2 bases and J by 1 base, 5 bases remained unmatched. CDR3 region: CAWSRTSRSYNEQFF. In DNA form, the CDR3 reads TGTGCCTGGAGTCGGACTAGTCGGTCCTACAATGAGCAGTTCTTC.

The rearrangement links TRBV7-6 to TRBJ2-5; possible D gene TRBD1, 7 bases. The closer fit of TRBJ2-7 to the DNA end suggests the J call may be wrong. CDR3 length: 16 amino acids. Germline CDR1 SGHVS, CDR2 FNYEAQ. The CDR3: CASSLGHRGLGDEQYF. CDR3 sequence (DNA): TGTGCCAGCAGCTTGGGGCACAGGGGACTCGGCGACGAGCAGTACTTC.

This clone was found a few times. The chain employs TRBV27 and TRBJ2-7; TRBD1 agrees at 7 bases. J lost 4 bases, V lost 5 bases, and 5 bases had no gene match. Germline values: CDR1 MNHEY, CDR2 SMNVEV (reference sequence). The CDR3 spans 13 residues. The CDR3: CASSRGPLYEQYF. The CDR3 bases are TGTGCCAGCAGTAGGGGGCCACTATACGAGCAGTACTTC.

This sequence joins TRBV7-8 and TRBJ2-3; weak D call: TRBD1 (6 bases). V was clipped by 6 bases and J by 3 bases, with 16 bases between them. CDR3 length: 15 residues. From germline, CDR1 is SGHVS and CDR2 FQNEAQ. CDR3: CASSWFQQGTDTQYF. CDR3 coding DNA: TGTGCCAGCAGTTGGTTCCAGCAGGGGACAGATACGCAGTATTTT.

A few counts support this clone. V and J are TRBV9 and TRBJ2-6; D uncertain. This CDR3 spans 15 amino acids. In germline, CDR1 is SGDLS, CDR2 YYNGEE. Trimming took 2 bases from V and 0 from J, leaving 6 bases between them. CDR3 loop: CASSVVSSGANVLTF. For the CDR3, the DNA is TGTGCCAGCAGCGTCGTTAGCTCTGGGGCCAACGTCCTGACTTTC.